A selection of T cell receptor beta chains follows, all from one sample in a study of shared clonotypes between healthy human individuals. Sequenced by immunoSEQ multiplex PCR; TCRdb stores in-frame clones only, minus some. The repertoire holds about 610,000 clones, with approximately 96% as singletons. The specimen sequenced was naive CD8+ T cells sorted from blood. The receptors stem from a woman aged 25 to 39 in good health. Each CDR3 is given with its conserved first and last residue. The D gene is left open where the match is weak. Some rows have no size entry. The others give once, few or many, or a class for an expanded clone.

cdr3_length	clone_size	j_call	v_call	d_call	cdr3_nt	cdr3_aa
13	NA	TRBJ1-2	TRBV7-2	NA	TGTGCCAGCAGCCTTAGACAGTCCTATGGCTACACCTTC	CASSLRQSYGYTF
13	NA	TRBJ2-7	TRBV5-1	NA	TGCGCCAGCAGCTTGGCCTCTAGCTACGAGCAGTACTTC	CASSLASSYEQYF
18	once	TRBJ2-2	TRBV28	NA	TGTGCCAGCATCTCTTCCTCCTCCGCGGGGGCCTACACCGGGGAGCTGTTTTTT	CASISSSSAGAYTGELFF
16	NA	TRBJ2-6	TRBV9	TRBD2	TGTGCCAGCAGCGGGACTAGTACGGCTGGGGCCAACGTCCTGACTTTC	CASSGTSTAGANVLTF
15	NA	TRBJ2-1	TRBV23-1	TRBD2	TGCGCCAGCAGTCAATCGTCCCCGGGGGGGCATGAGCAGTTCTTC	CASSQSSPGGHEQFF
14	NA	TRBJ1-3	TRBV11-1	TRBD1	TGTGCCAGCAGCCCCCGGGACAGCGCAAACACCATATATTTT	CASSPRDSANTIYF
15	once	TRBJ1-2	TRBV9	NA	TGTGCCAGCACCCCCTTGGGGGACGGAGGTTATGGCTACACCTTC	CASTPLGDGGYGYTF
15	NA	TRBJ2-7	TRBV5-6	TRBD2	TGTGCCAGCAGCTTCCAAACTAGCGGATCCTACGAGCAGTACTTC	CASSFQTSGSYEQYF
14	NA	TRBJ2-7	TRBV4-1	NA	TGCGCCAGCAGCCCGAGCGGGCGCTCCTACGAGCAGTACTTC	CASSPSGRSYEQYF
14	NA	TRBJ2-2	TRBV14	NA	TGTGCCAGCAGCCAAGATCAGGGGTCCGGGGAGCTGTTTTTT	CASSQDQGSGELFF
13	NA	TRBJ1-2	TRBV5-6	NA	TGTGCCAGCAGCGAACAGATTAACTATGGCTACACCTTC	CASSEQINYGYTF
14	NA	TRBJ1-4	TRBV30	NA	TGTGCCTGGAGTGCCGGCGCCCTTAATGAAAAACTGTTTTTT	CAWSAGALNEKLFF
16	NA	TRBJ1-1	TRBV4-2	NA	TGTGCCAGCAGCCAAGGCCGAATGACAGTGAGCACTGAAGCTTTCTTT	CASSQGRMTVSTEAFF
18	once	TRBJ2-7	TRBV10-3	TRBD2	TGTGCCATCAGTGAGGTCGGGACTAGCGTACCGGGAGGCTACGAGCAGTACTTC	CAISEVGTSVPGGYEQYF
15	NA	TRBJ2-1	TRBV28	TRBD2	TGTGCCAGCAGTTTAGAGACTAGCGGTTACAATGAGCAGTTCTTC	CASSLETSGYNEQFF
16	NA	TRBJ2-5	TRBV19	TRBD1	TGTGCCAGTAGTACCTGGACAGGGAGGTCCCAAGAGACCCAGTACTTC	CASSTWTGRSQETQYF
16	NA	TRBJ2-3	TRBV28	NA	TGTGCCAGCAGCACCTTCCGAGTAGTACAGCCAGATACGCAGTATTTT	CASSTFRVVQPDTQYF
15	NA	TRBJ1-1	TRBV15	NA	TGTGCCACCAGCAGAGATCGACAGGAGAACACTGAAGCTTTCTTT	CATSRDRQENTEAFF
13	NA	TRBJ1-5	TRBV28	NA	TGTGCCAGCGAACAGGGTTATACTCAGCCCCAGCATTTT	CASEQGYTQPQHF
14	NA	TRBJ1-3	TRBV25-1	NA	TGTGCCAGCAGTGAATTCGGGCTCGCGAACACCATATATTTT	CASSEFGLANTIYF
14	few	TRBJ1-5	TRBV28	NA	TGTGCCAGCAGTTTTCAGGGCATGGGGCAGCCCCAGCATTTT	CASSFQGMGQPQHF
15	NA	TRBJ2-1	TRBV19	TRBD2	TGTGCCAGTAGTATAATAGCGGGAGTTAGCAATGAGCAGTTCTTC	CASSIIAGVSNEQFF
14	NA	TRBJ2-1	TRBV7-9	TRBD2	TGTGCCAGCAGCTTAGGAGGACGGGAGGATGAGCAGTTCTTC	CASSLGGREDEQFF
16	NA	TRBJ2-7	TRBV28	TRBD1	TGTGCCAGCAGTTTATCCGAGACAGGGGGCGCGTACGAGCAGTACTTC	CASSLSETGGAYEQYF
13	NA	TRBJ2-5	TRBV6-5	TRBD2	TGTGCCAGCAGGCGGACTAGCCGTGAGACCCAGTACTTC	CASRRTSRETQYF
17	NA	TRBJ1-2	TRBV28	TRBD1	TGTGCCAGCAGTTTCGGGACAGGGGCTCCTGAGATTTATGGCTACACCTTC	CASSFGTGAPEIYGYTF
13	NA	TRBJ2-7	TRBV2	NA	TGTGCCAGCAGGGATAGGTCGACCTACGAGCAGTACTTC	CASRDRSTYEQYF
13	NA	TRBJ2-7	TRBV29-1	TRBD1	TGCAGCGTTGAGGGACAGTACTCCTACGAGCAGTACTTC	CSVEGQYSYEQYF